This TCR beta chain was sequenced in a study of blood T cell repertoires in COVID-19. Across the whole study: T cells, B-cell-depleted T cells, or PBMCs provided the cDNA or gDNA that served as material.

Germline-derived CDR1 and CDR2 are MDHEN and SYDVKM. Trimming stripped 7 bases from V and 0 bases from J, with 12 bases between. This CDR3 contains 14 residues. Repertoires were generated with immunoSEQ multiplex PCR, while TCRdb's copy carries only in-frame clones and drops some. The sample lists 250,000 to 300,000 clones, approximately 91% seen once, with approximately 2.4% in the top ten. The chain joins TRBV28 to TRBJ1-1, with a weak D call TRBD1 (5 bases). The sequence came from a middle-aged woman with acute COVID-19. Sample: PBMCs or T cells enriched from blood (not recorded which). The CDR3 nucleotides read TGTGCCAGCATCCGGGGGGGGATGAACACTGAAGCTTTCTTT. It encodes CASIRGGMNTEAFF.